This is a list of T cell receptor beta chains from one sample in a study of human T cells and chemical hapten exposure. TCRdb re-called the RACE reads with MiXCR, one entry per CDR3 protein. The sample has roughly 110,000 distinct CDR3 sequences; more than 10% are singletons. The material was whole blood, obtained in connection with sensitization to the hapten diphenylcyclopropenone (DPC). These receptors all come from a woman in her forties or fifties with alopecia areata. Some clones in this sample may be carry-over from other donors' samples. Each CDR3 is given with its conserved first and last residue. The D gene is left open where the match is weak. The listing skips clone size in some rows; elsewhere it reads once, few, many or a size class.

TRBJ1-2 | NA | TRBV6-5 | 14 | NA | TGTGCCAGCAGAGCACATGGGATAGACTATGGCTACACCTTC | CASRAHGIDYGYTF
TRBJ1-1 | NA | TRBV6-5 | 13 | NA | TGTGCCAGCAGAGTGGGGCTGAACACTGAAGCTTTCTTT | CASRVGLNTEAFF
TRBJ2-7 | many | TRBV12-3/TRBV12-4 | 11 | NA | TGTGCCAGCAGTTTCCTCGGCGAGCAGTACTTC | CASSFLGEQYF
TRBJ1-1 | few | TRBV28 | 15 | NA | TGTGCCACCAAGACCCCTTCGGGAGGGAACACTGAAGCTTTCTTT | CATKTPSGGNTEAFF
TRBJ2-1 | few | TRBV5-1 | 15 | TRBD1 | TGCGCCAGCAGCTTGTCGGGACAGCTTTTAGGTGAGCAGTTCTTC | CASSLSGQLLGEQFF
TRBJ2-3 | NA | TRBV7-2 | 13 | TRBD1 | TGTGCCAGCAGCTCGGACAGGGCGGATACGCAGTATTTT | CASSSDRADTQYF
TRBJ2-3 | NA | TRBV10-3 | 13 | NA | TGTGCCATCAGTGAATTGCGCACAGATACGCAGTATTTT | CAISELRTDTQYF
TRBJ2-3 | NA | TRBV14 | 18 | TRBD2 | TGTGCCAGCAGCCAAGGGTCCTTAGCGGGGGCCGGCACAGATACGCAGTATTTT | CASSQGSLAGAGTDTQYF
TRBJ2-1 | NA | TRBV6-6 | 15 | TRBD2 | TGTGCCAGCAGTCTTCTAGCGGGTCTAAACAATGAGCAGTTCTTC | CASSLLAGLNNEQFF
TRBJ2-1 | few | TRBV16 | 15 | NA | TGTGCCAGCAGCCAATATCTGGGATCCAACAATGAGCAGTTCTTC | CASSQYLGSNNEQFF
TRBJ2-2 | NA | TRBV28 | 13 | NA | TGTGCCAGCAGTTTATTCCCTACCGGGGAGCTGTTTTTT | CASSLFPTGELFF
TRBJ1-3 | NA | TRBV20-1 | 16 | NA | TGCAGTGCTCACCCTCGGACGCAGTACTCTGGAAACACCATATATTTT | CSAHPRTQYSGNTIYF
TRBJ1-6 | NA | TRBV6-5 | 14 | NA | TGTGCCAGCAGTTACGTGGCCTATAATTCACCCCTCCACTTT | CASSYVAYNSPLHF
TRBJ1-1 | NA | TRBV7-2 | 13 | NA | TGTGCCAGCACCCCGACCATGAACACTGAAGCTTTCTTT | CASTPTMNTEAFF
TRBJ2-5 | few | TRBV28 | 12 | TRBD2 | TGTGCCAGCAGTTCGGGACTAGCGACCCAGTACTTC | CASSSGLATQYF
TRBJ1-5 | NA | TRBV5-1 | 14 | NA | TGCGCCAGCAGCTTGGGGACCGAGAATCAGCCCCAGCATTTT | CASSLGTENQPQHF
TRBJ2-5 | NA | TRBV28 | 18 | NA | TGTGCCAGCAGTTCCCCCGGTGGGGTAGCGGCCGGACAAGAGACCCAGTACTTC | CASSSPGGVAAGQETQYF
TRBJ2-3 | many | TRBV19 | 14 | NA | TGTGCCAGTAGTATAAACGGAGGCACAGATACGCAGTATTTT | CASSINGGTDTQYF
TRBJ2-7 | once | TRBV11-2 | 12 | NA | TGTGCCAGCAGCTTACCCGCTGCAAGACAGGACTTC | CASSLPAARQDF
TRBJ1-1 | many | TRBV5-6 | 18 | NA | TGTGCCAGCAGCTTCGGGACGGGCTATAGGGGCATGAACACTGAAGCTTTCTTT | CASSFGTGYRGMNTEAFF
TRBJ2-7 | NA | TRBV27 | 12 | NA | TGTGCCAGCAGTACCCAGGGTAACGAGCAGTACTTC | CASSTQGNEQYF
TRBJ1-2 | few | TRBV6-2/TRBV6-3 | 13 | NA | TGTGCCAGCAGTTCCGCGGCCCCAGCCGGCTACACCTTC | CASSSAAPAGYTF
TRBJ2-3 | NA | TRBV14 | 17 | NA | TGTGCCAGCAGCCAAAAGGTTTACGGGGGGCCCACAGATACGCAGTATTTT | CASSQKVYGGPTDTQYF
TRBJ1-1 | NA | TRBV6-2/TRBV6-3 | 14 | TRBD1 | TGTGCCAGCAGTTGGTCAGGGGGGAACCGAGAAGCTTTCTTT | CASSWSGGNREAFF
TRBJ1-1 | NA | TRBV12-3/TRBV12-4 | 13 | TRBD1 | TGTGCCAGCACCCGGGGACAGGGTGGGGAAGCTTTCTTT | CASTRGQGGEAFF
TRBJ2-7 | NA | TRBV4-1 | 14 | NA | TGCGCCAGCAGCCCCGGACTAAGCTCCTACGAGCAGTACTTC | CASSPGLSSYEQYF
TRBJ2-3 | many | TRBV4-3 | 16 | TRBD2 | TGCGCCAGCAGCCCCCTGCTAGCGGGGGCCCTTCATACGCAGTATTTT | CASSPLLAGALHTQYF
TRBJ1-1 | few | TRBV11-2 | 17 | NA | TGTGCCAGCAGTCACATCACCGGTCCAAGGGACAAATTTGAAGCTTTCTTT | CASSHITGPRDKFEAFF
TRBJ2-3 | few | TRBV9 | 12 | NA | TGTGCCAGCAGCGTAGCTACAGATACGCAGTATTTT | CASSVATDTQYF
TRBJ2-1 | many | TRBV19 | 14 | NA | TGTGCCAGTAGTATCGTTCCAGGGTGGAATGAGCAGTTCTTC | CASSIVPGWNEQFF
TRBJ2-2 | few | TRBV12-3/TRBV12-4 | 14 | NA | TGTGCCAGCAGTTTAGGAGGGACGCCCGGGGAGCTGTTTTTT | CASSLGGTPGELFF
TRBJ2-6 | many | TRBV5-1 | 15 | NA | TGCGCCAGCAGCTTCATGGTTTCTGGGGCCAACGTCCTGACTTTC | CASSFMVSGANVLTF